These 18 T cell receptor beta chains originate from one sample sequenced in a study of blood T cell repertoires in COVID-19. Sequencing was performed with immunoSEQ multiplex PCR; in TCRdb, only in-frame clones are kept and a portion is missing. The data hold 200,000 to 250,000 clones, with around 90% observed a single time. Material: PBMCs or T cells enriched from blood (not recorded which). The receptors were gathered from a man in his thirties or forties who had recovered from COVID-19.

This chain joins TRBV19 and TRBJ1-5; TRBD1 aligns across 7 bases. The CDR3 is 15 amino acids. Germline lookup yields CDR1 LNHDA and CDR2 SQIVND (reference sequence). Trimming at V came to 3 bases and at J to 5 bases, leaving 7 bases not matched to a gene. Written as DNA, the CDR3 is TGTGCCAGTAGTATCTACAGGGGTATCGATCAGCCCCAGCATTTT. This encodes CASSIYRGIDQPQHF.

The chain combines TRBV6-1 with TRBJ2-5; TRBD2 agrees at 10 bases. There are 17 residues in the CDR3. The ends lost 6 bases at V and 4 bases at J; junction bases unmatched: 14. Per germline, CDR1 MNHNS and CDR2 SASEGT. The CDR3 bases are TGTGCCAGCAGCGAAAGGGCTAGCGGGGGCGGGCGAGAGACCCAGTACTTC. Protein product: CASSERASGGGRETQYF.

This clone turned up a few times. The rearrangement joins TRBV27 to TRBJ1-1, with D perhaps matching TRBD1 (6 bases). The CDR3 contains 17 residues. The V and J ends lost 6 bases and 1 base respectively, with 21 bases between them. The germline V gene encodes CDR1 MNHEY and CDR2 SMNVEV (reference sequence). CDR3 sequence reads: CASSYEIGGRGNTEAFF. CDR3 bases: TGTGCCAGCAGCTACGAGATCGGGGGGCGCGGGAACACTGAAGCTTTCTTT.

This chain connects TRBV24-1 to TRBJ2-2; 9 bases are a match to TRBD1. J lost 6 bases, V lost 9 bases, and 7 bases had no gene match. The CDR3 is 14 amino acids. Per the germline V gene, CDR1 is KGHDR and CDR2 is SFDVKD. CDR3 amino acids: CATPWTGAAGELFF. DNA of the CDR3: TGTGCCACCCCGTGGACAGGGGCCGCCGGGGAGCTGTTTTTT.

The V call is TRBV14, the J call TRBJ1-4, with a weak D call TRBD1 (5 bases). Trimming shortened V by 0 bases and J by 7 bases, and 12 bases separated the two germline ends. CDR3 length: 15 residues. Germline loops: CDR1 SGHDN, CDR2 FVKESK. CDR3 in DNA: TGTGCCAGCAGCCAAGAGGGGGGGGTGGCTGAAAAACTGTTTTTT. This encodes CASSQEGGVAEKLFF.

This chain connects TRBV28 to TRBJ1-5; tentative D call: TRBD1 (6 bases). This CDR3 has 15 residues. Germline CDR1 reads MDHEN; CDR2 reads SYDVKM. The DNA of the CDR3 is TGTGCTGCCCTCGGAGCCGGACAGACTAATCAGCCCCAGCATTTT. The encoded protein is CAALGAGQTNQPQHF.

The gene calls are TRBV29-1 and TRBJ2-1; D might be TRBD1 (6 bases). This CDR3 contains 14 residues. The V and J ends lost 3 bases and 5 bases respectively, with 14 bases between them. The germline CDR1 and CDR2 sequences are SQVTM and ANQGSEA. CDR3 sequence reads: CSVDVSGVDNEQFF. CDR3 DNA: TGCAGCGTTGACGTCTCAGGGGTCGACAATGAGCAGTTCTTC.

CDR3 sequence reads: CASSEQGGTEAFF. CDR3 coding DNA: TGCGCCAGCAGTGAACAGGGTGGCACTGAAGCTTTCTTT. The chain couples TRBV10-1 to TRBJ1-1; D possibly corresponds to TRBD1 (6 bases). The V and J ends lost 3 bases and 4 bases respectively, with 9 bases between them. The V gene's germline CDR1 is WNHNN and CDR2 SYGVQD (reference sequence). The length of the CDR3 is 13 residues.

The chain links TRBV6-1 to TRBJ2-7, with D possibly being TRBD2 (6 bases). Between the trimmed V and J ends, which lost 6 bases and 2 bases, there was a span of 17 bases. Germline CDR1 is MNHNS and CDR2 is SASEGT. The CDR3 is made up of 15 amino acids. CDR3 region: CASRGDFPHPYEQYF. CDR3 bases: TGTGCCAGCAGGGGGGACTTTCCTCACCCCTACGAGCAGTACTTC.

This chain uses TRBV3-1 (or the pseudogene TRBV3-2) with TRBJ1-2; D may be TRBD1 (5 bases). With 0 bases removed from V and 7 bases from J, the gap between germline ends came to 12 bases. This CDR3 has 14 residues. Per the germline V gene, CDR1 is LGHDT and CDR2 is YNNKEL (reference sequence). The DNA for the CDR3 is TGTGCCAGCAGCCAAGAAGCCAGGGTGTCTGGCTACACCTTC. It specifies CASSQEARVSGYTF.

The chain couples TRBV3-1 (or the pseudogene TRBV3-2) to TRBJ2-2; the match to TRBD2 covers 11 bases. The CDR3 loop spans 15 amino acids. Germline V CDR1 and CDR2: LGHDT, YNNKEL (reference sequence). Germline trimming cut 7 bases from V and 4 bases from J; bases unmatched to any gene: 5. CDR3 sequence: CASTKLAGATGELFF. The CDR3 DNA sequence: TGTGCCAGCACCAAACTAGCGGGGGCCACCGGGGAGCTGTTTTTT.

J is TRBJ2-5 and V is TRBV7-2; 16 positions match TRBD2. The CDR3 consists of 17 residues. Germline V CDR1 and CDR2: SGHTA, FQGNSA. V shed 5 bases and J 5 bases; nucleotides not matched to a gene: 8. The CDR3 loop is CASSPEPGLAGGETQYF. CDR3 DNA sequence: TGTGCCAGCAGCCCAGAGCCGGGACTAGCGGGGGGGGAGACCCAGTACTTC.

The rearrangement links TRBV6-2 or TRBV6-3 to TRBJ1-2; maybe TRBD1 (6 bases). The V end was cut by 2 bases, the J end by 7 bases, with 14 bases between. Germline V gene sequence: CDR1 MNHEY, CDR2 SVGEGT. The CDR3 covers 14 residues. The CDR3: CASSYQGNWVGYTF. The CDR3 DNA reads TGTGCCAGCAGTTACCAGGGGAACTGGGTTGGCTACACCTTC.

The V and J genes are TRBV28 and TRBJ1-2; D ambiguous. Germline assignment: CDR1 MDHEN and CDR2 SYDVKM. The CDR3 contains 15 residues. The V end was cut by 4 bases, the J end by 7 bases, with 19 bases between. The CDR3 is CASSSAILQRAGYTF. DNA for the CDR3: TGTGCCAGCAGTTCGGCGATCTTGCAGAGGGCTGGCTACACCTTC.

The chain couples TRBV18 to TRBJ2-1, with 7 nucleotides matching TRBD1. With V trimmed by 5 bases and J by 6 bases, 10 bases remained unmatched. Germline V gene data show CDR1 as KGHSH and CDR2 as LQKENI. The CDR3 has 15 residues. This CDR3 is CASSSLGGGFNEQFF. In nucleotides, the CDR3 is TGTGCCAGCTCATCTTTAGGGGGCGGGTTCAATGAGCAGTTCTTC. The full variable domain, rest sourced from reference TRBV18 and TRBJ2-1, is NAGVMQNPRHLVRRRGQEARLRCSPMKGHSHVYWYRQLPEEGLKFMVYLQKENIIDESGMPKERFSAEFPKEGPSILRIQQVVRGDSAAYFCASSSLGGGFNEQFFGPGTRLTVL.

J is TRBJ1-6 and V is TRBV3-1 (or the pseudogene TRBV3-2), with a tentative D call TRBD1 (6 bases). The V end lost 1 base, the J end lost 0 bases, and 19 bases lay between the germline ends. Germline V CDR1 and CDR2: LGHDT, YNNKEL (reference sequence). The CDR3 totals 20 residues. In nucleotides, the CDR3 is TGTGCCAGCAGCCAAGTGAGCCAATCGAGGGGGAGCTCCTATAATTCACCCCTCCACTTT. Protein: CASSQVSQSRGSSYNSPLHF.

On this clone itself: Other DNA sequences from this sample encode an identical CDR3 as well. The chain employs TRBV3-1 (or the pseudogene TRBV3-2) and TRBJ1-2; perhaps TRBD1 as D (6 bases). Germline CDR1 LGHDT, CDR2 YNNKEL (reference sequence). V was clipped by 4 bases and J by 0 bases, with 9 bases between them. The CDR3 consists of 14 residues. Here the CDR3 reads CASSPRTANYGYTF. The DNA of the CDR3 is TGTGCCAGCAGCCCCAGGACAGCTAACTATGGCTACACCTTC.

The chain employs TRBV27 and TRBJ1-5; D is undetermined. V gave up 0 bases and J gave up 7 bases, with 10 bases separating them. The CDR3 covers 14 residues. Per germline, CDR1 MNHEY and CDR2 SMNVEV (reference sequence). The CDR3, as DNA: TGTGCCAGCAGTTTATCGGGCTCGTACCAGCCCCAGCATTTT. It is translated as CASSLSGSYQPQHF.